A selection of T cell receptor beta chains follows, all from one sample in a study of CD8 T cells in ankylosing spondylitis. In TCRdb, the 5' RACE reads were re-called with MiXCR into one record per CDR3 protein. The data hold 500,000 to 550,000 distinct CDR3 sequences, with 12% observed a single time. Specimen: blood, either unsorted or a sorted T cell fraction (not recorded which). These receptors came from a male donor with ankylosing spondylitis. The CDR3 runs from the conserved cysteine through the conserved F or W. D genes are given only for firm matches. Some rows have no size entry. The others give once, few or many, or a class for an expanded clone.

d_call clone_size j_call v_call cdr3_aa cdr3_nt
. few TRBJ2-2 TRBV10-3 CATRRDINTGELFF TGTGCCACTCGCCGGGACATAAACACCGGGGAGCTGTTTTTT
. . TRBJ2-2 TRBV6-5 CASSYSIWTNTGELFF TGTGCCAGCAGTTACTCGATATGGACGAACACCGGGGAGCTGTTTTTT
. . TRBJ2-3 TRBV2 CASSGRVAADTQYF TGTGCCAGCAGTGGTCGCGTAGCGGCAGATACGCAGTATTTT
. . TRBJ2-3 TRBV1 CTWGYTDTQYF TGCACATGGGGGTACACAGATACGCAGTATTTT
. many TRBJ2-3 TRBV2 CASSGADTQYF TGCGCCAGCAGCGGAGCAGATACGCAGTATTTT
TRBD1 . TRBJ1-5 TRBV29-1 CSVSWGQGAEQPQHF TGCAGCGTCTCATGGGGGCAGGGGGCTGAACAGCCCCAGCATTTT
. . TRBJ2-5 TRBV4-2 CASSQGKAGGTVETQYF TGTGCCAGCAGCCAAGGAAAAGCGGGCGGGACGGTGGAGACCCAGTACTTC
TRBD1 . TRBJ2-6 TRBV5-1 CASSNTGVGANVLTF TGCGCCAGCAGCAACACAGGGGTTGGGGCCAACGTCCTGACTTTC
TRBD2 . TRBJ2-1 TRBV11-2 CASSLTARGRYNEQFF TGTGCCAGCAGCCTAACAGCTCGCGGGAGGTACAATGAGCAGTTCTTC
TRBD2 . TRBJ2-1 TRBV20-1 CRRGSGRSSYNEQFF TGCAGACGGGGGAGCGGGAGGAGCTCCTACAATGAGCAGTTCTTC